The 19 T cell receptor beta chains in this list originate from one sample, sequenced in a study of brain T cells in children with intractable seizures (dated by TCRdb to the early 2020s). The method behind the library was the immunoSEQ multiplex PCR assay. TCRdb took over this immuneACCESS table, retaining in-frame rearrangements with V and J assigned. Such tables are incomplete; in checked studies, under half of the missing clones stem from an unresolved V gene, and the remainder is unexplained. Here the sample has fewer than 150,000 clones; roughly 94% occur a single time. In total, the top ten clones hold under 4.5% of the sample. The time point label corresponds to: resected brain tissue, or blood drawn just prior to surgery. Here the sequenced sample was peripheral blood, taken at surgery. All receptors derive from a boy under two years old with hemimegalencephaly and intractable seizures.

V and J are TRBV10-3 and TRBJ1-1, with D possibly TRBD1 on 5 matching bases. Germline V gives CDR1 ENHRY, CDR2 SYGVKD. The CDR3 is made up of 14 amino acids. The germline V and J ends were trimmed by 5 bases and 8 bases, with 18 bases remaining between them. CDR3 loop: CAISPSPPGQEAFF. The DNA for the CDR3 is TGTGCCATCAGTCCTTCACCTCCGGGGCAGGAAGCTTTCTTT.

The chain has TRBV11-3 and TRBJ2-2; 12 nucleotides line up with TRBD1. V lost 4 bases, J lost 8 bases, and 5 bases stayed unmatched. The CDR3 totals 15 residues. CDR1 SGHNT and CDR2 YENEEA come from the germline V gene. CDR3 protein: CASSSRDRGRGELFF. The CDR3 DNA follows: TGTGCCAGCAGCTCCCGGGACAGGGGGCGTGGGGAGCTGTTTTTT. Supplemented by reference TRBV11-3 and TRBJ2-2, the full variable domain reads EAGVVQSPRYKIIEKKQPVAFWCNPISGHNTLYWYLQNLGQGPELLIRYENEEAVDDSQLPKDRFSAERLKGVDSTLKIQPAELGDSAVYLCASSSRDRGRGELFFGEGSRLTVL.

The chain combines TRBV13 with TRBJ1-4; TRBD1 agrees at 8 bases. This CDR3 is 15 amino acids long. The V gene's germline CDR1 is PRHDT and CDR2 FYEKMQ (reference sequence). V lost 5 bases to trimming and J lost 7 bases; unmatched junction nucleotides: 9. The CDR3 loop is CASSRDRGNGEKLFF. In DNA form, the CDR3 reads TGTGCCAGCAGCAGAGACAGGGGAAACGGTGAAAAACTGTTTTTT.

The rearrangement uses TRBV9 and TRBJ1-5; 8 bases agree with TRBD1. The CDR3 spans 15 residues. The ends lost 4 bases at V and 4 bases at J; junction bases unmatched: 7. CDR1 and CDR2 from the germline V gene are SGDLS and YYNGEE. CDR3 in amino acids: CASSPQGDRNQPQHF. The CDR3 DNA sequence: TGTGCCAGCAGCCCCCAGGGGGACAGGAATCAGCCCCAGCATTTT.

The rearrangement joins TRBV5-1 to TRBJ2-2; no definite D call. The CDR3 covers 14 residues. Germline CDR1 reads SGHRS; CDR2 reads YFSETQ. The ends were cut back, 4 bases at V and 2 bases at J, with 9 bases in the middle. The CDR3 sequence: CASSPDTNTGELFF. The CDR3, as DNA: TGCGCCAGCAGCCCCGACACCAACACCGGGGAGCTGTTTTTT.

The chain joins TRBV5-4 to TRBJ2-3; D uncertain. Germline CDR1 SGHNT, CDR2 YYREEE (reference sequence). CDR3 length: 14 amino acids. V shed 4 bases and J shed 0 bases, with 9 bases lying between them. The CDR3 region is CASSGSPSTDTQYF. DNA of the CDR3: TGTGCCAGCAGCGGGTCGCCTAGCACAGATACGCAGTATTTT.

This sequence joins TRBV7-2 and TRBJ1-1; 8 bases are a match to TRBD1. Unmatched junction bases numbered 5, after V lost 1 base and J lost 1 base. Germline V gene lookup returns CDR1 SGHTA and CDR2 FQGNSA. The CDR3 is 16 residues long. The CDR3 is CASSLGPGGANTEAFF. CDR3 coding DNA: TGTGCCAGCAGCTTAGGCCCAGGGGGCGCGAACACTGAAGCTTTCTTT.

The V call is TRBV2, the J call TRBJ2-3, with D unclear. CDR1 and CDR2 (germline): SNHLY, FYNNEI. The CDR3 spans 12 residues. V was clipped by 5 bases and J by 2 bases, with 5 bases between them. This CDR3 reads CASSRDTDTQYF. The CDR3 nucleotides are TGTGCCAGCAGTAGGGACACAGATACGCAGTATTTT.

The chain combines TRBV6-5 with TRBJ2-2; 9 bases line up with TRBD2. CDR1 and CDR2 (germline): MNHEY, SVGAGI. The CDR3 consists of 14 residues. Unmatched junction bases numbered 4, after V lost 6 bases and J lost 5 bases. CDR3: CASRGTSQTGELFF. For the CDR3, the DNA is TGTGCCAGCAGAGGGACTAGCCAAACCGGGGAGCTGTTTTTT.

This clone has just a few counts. The CDR3 DNA follows: TGCAGCGTTGAAGAGGGGTACACTGAAGCTTTCTTT. As protein: CSVEEGYTEAFF. V is TRBV29-1 and J is TRBJ1-1; D is unresolved. With 0 bases removed from V and 3 bases from J, the gap between germline ends came to 5 bases. From germline, CDR1 is SQVTM and CDR2 ANQGSEA. The CDR3 is 12 residues long.

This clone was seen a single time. The CDR3 nucleotides are TGTGCCAGCAGTTTATCGGCCCACCGTGAGCAGTTCTTC. Translating it yields CASSLSAHREQFF. The genes are TRBV27 and TRBJ2-1; D uncertain. The CDR3 runs to 13 residues. V lost 0 bases, J lost 9 bases, and 9 bases lay in between. Looked up from germline, CDR1 is MNHEY and CDR2 is SMNVEV (reference sequence).

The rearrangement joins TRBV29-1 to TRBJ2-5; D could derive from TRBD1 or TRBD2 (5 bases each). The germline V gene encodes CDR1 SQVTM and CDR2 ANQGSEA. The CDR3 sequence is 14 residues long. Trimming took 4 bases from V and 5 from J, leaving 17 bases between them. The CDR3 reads CSVGRAGRVETQYF. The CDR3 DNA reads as TGCAGCGTTGGGCGGGCAGGGCGAGTGGAGACCCAGTACTTC.

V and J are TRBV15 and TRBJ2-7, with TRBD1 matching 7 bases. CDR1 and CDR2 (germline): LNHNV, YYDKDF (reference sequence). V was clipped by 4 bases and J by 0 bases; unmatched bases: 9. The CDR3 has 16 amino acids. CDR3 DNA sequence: TGTGCCACCAGCAACCTCCGGGACAGCTTCTCCTACGAGCAGTACTTC. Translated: CATSNLRDSFSYEQYF.

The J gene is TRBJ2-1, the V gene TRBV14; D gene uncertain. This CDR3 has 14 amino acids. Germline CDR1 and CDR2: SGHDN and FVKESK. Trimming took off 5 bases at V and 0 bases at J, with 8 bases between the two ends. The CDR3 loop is CASSRWDSYNEQFF. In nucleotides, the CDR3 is TGTGCCAGCAGCAGGTGGGACTCCTACAATGAGCAGTTCTTC.

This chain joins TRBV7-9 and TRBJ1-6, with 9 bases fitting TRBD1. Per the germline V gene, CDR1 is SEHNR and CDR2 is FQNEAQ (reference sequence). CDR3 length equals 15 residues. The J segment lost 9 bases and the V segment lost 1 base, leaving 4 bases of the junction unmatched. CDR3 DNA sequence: TGTGCCAGCAGCTTAGAGGGGACAGGGACTTCACCCCTCCACTTT. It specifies CASSLEGTGTSPLHF.

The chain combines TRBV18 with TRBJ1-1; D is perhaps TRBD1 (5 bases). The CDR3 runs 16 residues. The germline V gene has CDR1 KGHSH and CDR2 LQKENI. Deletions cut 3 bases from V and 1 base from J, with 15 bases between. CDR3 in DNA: TGTGCCAGCTCACCGTACCTCCAGGGAGGGAACACTGAAGCTTTCTTT. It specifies CASSPYLQGGNTEAFF.

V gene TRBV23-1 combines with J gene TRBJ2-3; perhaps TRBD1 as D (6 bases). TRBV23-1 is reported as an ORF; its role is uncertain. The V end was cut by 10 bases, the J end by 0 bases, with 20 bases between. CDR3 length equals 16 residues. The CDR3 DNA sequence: TGCGCCACCACGGGACAAGGTTTTACCAGCACAGATACGCAGTATTTT. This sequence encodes CATTGQGFTSTDTQYF.

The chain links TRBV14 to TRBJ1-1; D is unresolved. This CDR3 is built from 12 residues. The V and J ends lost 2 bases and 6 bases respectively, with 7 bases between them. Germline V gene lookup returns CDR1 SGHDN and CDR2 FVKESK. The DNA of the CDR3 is TGTGCCAGCAGCCAACCGGGTGCTGAAGCTTTCTTT. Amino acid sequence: CASSQPGAEAFF.

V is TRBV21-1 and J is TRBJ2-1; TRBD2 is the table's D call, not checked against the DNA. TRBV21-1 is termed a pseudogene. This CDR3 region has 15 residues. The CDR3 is CASSKPSGRGNEQFF. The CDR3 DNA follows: TGTGCCAGCAGCAAACCTAGCGGTCGGGGCAATGAGCAGTTCTTC.